This passage covers 29 T cell receptor beta chains from one sample sequenced in a study of breast tumors, draining lymph nodes, adjacent tissues. Breast cancer patients provided tissue from their axillary draining lymph nodes. TCRdb independently ran MiXCR on the multiplex PCR reads; one entry per CDR3 protein. The sample holds 150,000 to 250,000 distinct CDR3 sequences; around a third are singletons and the top ten take 4% to 5.5%. The specimen sequenced was axillary lymph node tissue. These receptors originate from a female donor with breast cancer. Some clones in this sample may be carry-over from other donors' samples.

The sample holds many counts of this clonotype. The V call is TRBV6-5, the J call TRBJ1-2; D possibly corresponds to TRBD1 (5 bases). Germline CDR1 and CDR2: MNHEY and SVGAGI. The CDR3 is 12 residues long. V was clipped by 6 bases and J by 8 bases, with 13 bases between them. CDR3 coding DNA: TGTGCCAGCAGAATCAGGGAGGGAGGCTACACCTTC. This gives the protein CASRIREGGYTF.

A note on this clonotype: One junction end does not reproduce the germline sequence, and a read error may be involved. The chain is built from TRBV7-2 and TRBJ2-3; D is perhaps TRBD1 or TRBD2 (6 bases each). The CDR3 runs 17 residues. The germline gives CDR1 SGHTA, CDR2 FQGNSA. This CDR3 reads CASGRPGGRGRVDPQYF. The CDR3, as DNA: TGTGCCAGCGGCCGACCTGGGGGGCGGGGTCGGGTAGATCCGCAGTATTTT. Combining the CDR3 with reference TRBV7-2 and TRBJ2-3 gives the whole variable domain GAGVSQSPSNKVTEKGKDVELRCDPISGHTALYWYRQSLGQGLEFLIYFQGNSAPDKSGLPSDRFSAERTGGSVSTLTIQRTQQEDSAVYLCASGRPGGRGRVDPQYFGPGTRLTVL.

This chain joins TRBV7-9 and TRBJ2-2; D is ambiguous. This CDR3 is built from 13 residues. Germline CDR1 is SEHNR and CDR2 is FQNEAQ (reference sequence). The V end was cut by 2 bases, the J end by 7 bases, with 8 bases between. CDR3 protein: CASSLSPSGELFF. CDR3 DNA sequence: TGTGCCAGCAGCTTATCACCTAGCGGGGAGCTGTTTTTT.

The table lists this clonotype with many counts. V and J are TRBV6-4 and TRBJ2-3, with D perhaps TRBD1 or TRBD2 (5 bases each). V lost 6 bases, J lost 0 bases, and 7 bases lay in between. CDR3 length: 13 amino acids. Looked up from germline, CDR1 is MRHNA and CDR2 is SNTAGT. This CDR3 is CASRGDSTDTQYF. As DNA, the CDR3 is TGTGCCAGCAGGGGGGACAGCACAGATACGCAGTATTTT.

This clonotype has ten or more counts. This chain joins TRBV7-3 and TRBJ2-1; TRBD2 matches 9 bases. With V trimmed by 2 bases and J by 7 bases, 12 bases remained unmatched. CDR1 and CDR2 from the germline V gene are SGHTA and FQGTGA. This CDR3 is built from 17 residues. In DNA form, the CDR3 reads TGTGCCAGCAGCTTACAGGGTAGTAGCGGGGGTAGGAATGAGCAGTTCTTC. This encodes CASSLQGSSGGRNEQFF.

This clonotype was recorded many times. The chain recombines TRBV20-1 with TRBJ1-2, with D uncertain. Germline lookup yields CDR1 DFQATT and CDR2 SNEGSKA (reference sequence). Trimming removed 6 bases from V and 6 bases from J, with 11 bases in between. This CDR3 comprises 11 residues. This chain's CDR3 is CSAWTDNGYTF. The CDR3 DNA follows: TGCAGTGCCTGGACTGACAATGGCTACACCTTC.

This clonotype has ten or more counts. The chain carries TRBV30 and TRBJ2-7, with D perhaps TRBD2 (7 bases). From germline, CDR1 is GTSNPN and CDR2 SVGIG (reference sequence). The CDR3 runs to 14 residues. Trimming pared 1 base from V and 5 bases from J, leaving 15 bases between. The DNA for the CDR3 is TGTGCCTGGAGTGGTAGGCAGGGGAGGGACGAGCAGTACTTC. Translated: CAWSGRQGRDEQYF.

This clonotype was seen only a few times. The DNA of the CDR3 is TGTGCCAGCTCACCCGGACAGGGGGAGGCAGATACGCAGTATTTT. Translation: CASSPGQGEADTQYF. The rearrangement uses TRBV18 and TRBJ2-3; 10 nucleotides agree with TRBD1. This CDR3 region has 15 residues. The V segment lost 3 bases and the J segment 4 bases; nucleotides outside the gene matches: 4. In germline, CDR1 is KGHSH, CDR2 LQKENI.

This clonotype was seen repeatedly, ten times or more. J is TRBJ1-2 and V is TRBV19, with TRBD1 matching over 9 bases. The CDR3 length is 13 residues. Germline values: CDR1 LNHDA, CDR2 SQIVND (reference sequence). Trimming took 6 bases from V and 1 from J; bases not matched to a gene: 0. CDR3 sequence: CASRDRGNYGYTF. The CDR3 bases are TGTGCCAGTAGGGACAGGGGTAACTATGGCTACACCTTC.

This clonotype has just a few counts. The chain has TRBV2 and TRBJ1-6, with 7 bases matching TRBD1. The CDR3 spans 14 residues. Germline lookup yields CDR1 SNHLY and CDR2 FYNNEI. Trimming at V came to 4 bases and at J to 5 bases, leaving 2 bases not matched to a gene. Written as DNA, the CDR3 is TGTGCCAGCAGTGCGACAGGGAATAATTCACCCCTCCACTTT. This translates into CASSATGNNSPLHF.

This clonotype appeared many times. This chain uses TRBV20-1 with TRBJ2-1, with D perhaps matching TRBD1 (5 bases). The germline V gene encodes CDR1 DFQATT and CDR2 SNEGSKA (reference sequence). V was trimmed by 5 bases and J by 0 bases, leaving 8 bases between them. The CDR3 is 13 amino acids. The CDR3 DNA follows: TGCAGTGCTGTAACAGGCTCCTACAATGAGCAGTTCTTC. This translates into CSAVTGSYNEQFF.

This clonotype was detected ten times or more. The V and J genes are TRBV2 and TRBJ1-5; D is perhaps TRBD1 (6 bases). The germline V gene has CDR1 SNHLY and CDR2 FYNNEI. The CDR3 runs to 14 residues. V was cut by 6 bases and J by 3 bases, with 12 bases left in between. CDR3: CASSYDRFNQPQHF. In DNA, the CDR3 is TGTGCCAGCAGCTACGACAGGTTCAATCAGCCCCAGCATTTT.

A note on this clonotype: One base away lies a much larger clone, so this may be a sequencing read error. This chain connects TRBV6-4 to TRBJ2-3; weak D call: TRBD2 (6 bases). The V gene's germline CDR1 is MRHNA and CDR2 SNTAGT. This CDR3 is built from 18 residues. This CDR3 reads CASTRKDSQPEGTDTQCF. The CDR3 nucleotides read TGTGCCAGCACCAGGAAAGACTCCCAACCGGAGGGCACAGATACGCAGTGTTTT.

This clonotype was observed at least ten times. The rearrangement uses TRBV6-5 and TRBJ2-1; no firm D call. The CDR3 covers 14 residues. Trimming removed 0 bases at V and 7 bases at J, with 10 bases between. In germline, CDR1 is MNHEY, CDR2 SVGAGI. The CDR3, as DNA: TGTGCCAGCAGTTACTCCCCCGGTAAGAATGAGCAGTTCTTC. Amino acids: CASSYSPGKNEQFF.

As for this clonotype: This could be a read error, since a much larger clone is one nucleotide away. The J gene is TRBJ2-1, the V gene TRBV20-1; D gene ambiguous. CDR3 length: 13 residues. Germline CDR1 is DFQATT and CDR2 is SNEGSKA (reference sequence). This CDR3 reads CSPFGVTLNAQFF. The CDR3 DNA reads as TGCAGTCCTTTTGGGGTTACCCTCAATGCGCAGTTCTTC.

This clonotype occurred many times. The V call is TRBV14, the J call TRBJ1-2; 7 bases are a match to TRBD1. Germline-derived CDR1 and CDR2 are SGHDN and FVKESK. The CDR3 length is 13 residues. Trimming cost V 6 bases and J 8 bases; bases outside gene matches: 9. This chain's CDR3 is CASRKGQSGGYTF. DNA for the CDR3: TGTGCCAGCAGGAAGGGACAGTCAGGAGGCTACACCTTC.

The sample holds many counts of this clonotype. The chain employs TRBV3-1 and TRBJ1-2; D gene ambiguous. Germline CDR1 reads LGHDT; CDR2 reads YNNKEL (reference sequence). CDR3 length: 12 amino acids. V lost 0 bases and J lost 8, with 7 bases in between. The CDR3 spells CASSQDGRGYTF. CDR3 nucleotides: TGTGCCAGCAGCCAAGATGGGAGGGGCTACACCTTC.

In its sample, this clonotype was seen many times. Sequence at one end of the junction differs from germline and may be a read error. The chain uses TRBV6-6 and TRBJ1-6; D unresolved. The CDR3 length is 16 residues. The germline V gene has CDR1 MNHNY and CDR2 SVGAGI (reference sequence). CDR3 sequence reads: CASSHSQRSYNSPLHF. The CDR3 DNA is TGTGCCAGCAGTCACTCACAGCGCTCCTATAATTCACCCCTCCACTTT.

Only a few counts were recorded for this clonotype. This chain links TRBV30 with TRBJ2-2, with a possible D match to TRBD1 (6 bases). Germline values: CDR1 GTSNPN, CDR2 SVGIG (reference sequence). The CDR3 spans 13 residues. Trimming cost V 2 bases and J 6 bases, with 10 bases left between them. The CDR3, as DNA: TGTGCCTGGAGTAGACAGGCGCCCGGGGAGCTGTTTTTT. Its translation: CAWSRQAPGELFF.

The CDR3 DNA follows: TGTGCCAGTACCAATGGGGGCACCTATAATTCACCCCTCCACTTT. It encodes CASTNGGTYNSPLHF. The rearrangement links TRBV19 to TRBJ1-6; D perhaps matches TRBD1 (6 bases). Germline V gene lookup returns CDR1 LNHDA and CDR2 SQIVND (reference sequence). The CDR3 extends over 15 amino acids. The V end was cut by 7 bases, the J end by 2 bases, with 12 bases between. Drawing the rest from reference TRBV19 and TRBJ1-6, the complete variable domain is DGGITQSPKYLFRKEGQNVTLSCEQNLNHDAMYWYRQDPGQGLRLIYYSQIVNDFQKGDIAEGYSVSREKKESFPLTVTSAQKNPTAFYLCASTNGGTYNSPLHFGNGTRLTVT.

The chain joins TRBV12-3 or TRBV12-4 to TRBJ2-5; 11 bases map to TRBD1. CDR3 length: 14 amino acids. Trimming cost V 3 bases and J 8 bases; bases outside gene matches: 5. This CDR3 reads CASSFAGQGGTQYF. CDR3 DNA: TGTGCCAGCAGTTTCGCGGGACAGGGGGGAACCCAGTACTTC.

This clonotype was observed a few times. Being one base from a much bigger clone, this may be a read error. The V gene is TRBV11-2, the J gene TRBJ1-2, with 8 bases identical to TRBD1. V lost 3 bases and J lost 7; bases outside the gene matches: 10. CDR1 and CDR2 (germline): SGHAT, FQNNGV. CDR3 length equals 15 residues. CDR3 amino acids: CASSFIRGPPSGYTF. The CDR3 DNA follows: TGTGCCAGCAGCTTTATCAGGGGGCCCCCCTCTGGCTACACCTTC.

About this clonotype: A much larger clone differs by one base, so this may be a read error. This chain joins TRBV30 and TRBJ2-7; TRBD1 aligns across 7 bases. Germline trimming cut 4 bases from V and 6 bases from J; bases unmatched to any gene: 9. The CDR3 sequence is 13 residues long. Germline V gene data show CDR1 as GTSNPN and CDR2 as SVGIG (reference sequence). CDR3 sequence (DNA): TGTGCCTGGACCTCCGGGGCAGGGGGCGAGCAGTACTTC. It specifies CAWTSGAGGEQYF.

This rearrangement joins TRBV5-1 to TRBJ2-2; perhaps TRBD1 as D (7 bases). Trimming shortened V by 4 bases and J by 14 bases, and 21 bases separated the two germline ends. The CDR3 contains 14 residues. Germline V gives CDR1 SGHRS, CDR2 YFSETQ. DNA for the CDR3: TGCGCCAGCAGCGTCCAGGGGGGACAAGCAAGCCTGTTTTTT. It encodes CASSVQGGQASLFF.

The chain links TRBV30 to TRBJ2-1; 15 positions match TRBD2. V lost 0 bases to trimming and J lost 4 bases; unmatched junction nucleotides: 4. CDR3 length equals 17 residues. CDR1 GTSNPN and CDR2 SVGIG come from the germline V gene (reference sequence). CDR3 in DNA: TGTGCCTGGAGTGTCGGACTAGCGGGGGGGCCTTACAATGAGCAGTTCTTC. Protein sequence: CAWSVGLAGGPYNEQFF.

This clonotype was detected a few times. The CDR3 coding sequence is TGCAGTGCTGATGAAACGGGAGCACGAACTGGAGATACGCAGTATTTT. Protein: CSADETGARTGDTQYF. The chain couples TRBV20-1 to TRBJ2-3; the D gene is possibly TRBD2 (6 bases). The germline CDR1 and CDR2 sequences are DFQATT and SNEGSKA (reference sequence). Trimming pared 5 bases from V and 5 bases from J, leaving 23 bases between. The CDR3 length is 16 residues.

On this clonotype itself: A much more abundant neighbour one base away suggests this may be a read error. V usage is TRBV19 and J usage is TRBJ2-3; either TRBD1 or TRBD2 may fit D (5 bases each). Trimming removed 2 bases from V and 2 bases from J, with 14 bases in between. CDR3 length equals 16 residues. Germline CDR1 and CDR2: LNHDA and SQIVND (reference sequence). CDR3 nucleotide sequence: TGTGCCAGTAGTATACGGGGACGGGCCAACACAGATACGCAGTATTTT. Its protein product is CASSIRGRANTDTQYF.

This clonotype occurred many times. CDR3 bases: TGTGCCAGCAGCCTCCGTCGGGGCTCAGGGCTAGATACGCAGTATTTT. Its protein is CASSLRRGSGLDTQYF. The gene calls are TRBV7-9 and TRBJ2-3, with D possibly called TRBD1 or TRBD2 (5 bases each). CDR3 length: 16 residues. Germline loops: CDR1 SEHNR, CDR2 FQNEAQ (reference sequence). Trimming shortened V by 5 bases and J by 5 bases, and 20 bases separated the two germline ends.

In the case of this clonotype: A much larger clone is a single base away; this may be a read error. The rearrangement links TRBV4-3 to TRBJ2-1; D remains unclear. The germline V and J ends were trimmed by 1 base and 4 bases, with 20 bases remaining between them. The CDR3 has 18 amino acids. The germline V gene has CDR1 LGHNA and CDR2 YSLEER. The CDR3 DNA sequence: TGCGCCAGCAGCCAAGGCCCCGCCTGGAGAGGATCTTACAATGAGCAGTTCTTC. As protein: CASSQGPAWRGSYNEQFF.